The 21 T cell receptor beta chains in this list originate from one sample, sequenced in a study of T-cell reconstitution after alpha-beta-depleted transplantation in children. It was with unique molecular identifiers that the TCRbeta library was prepared. Via MiXCR, TCRdb re-called the PCR reads, giving one row per CDR3 protein. The sample yields roughly 98,000 distinct CDR3 sequences, roughly a sixth seen once. This sample comprised PBMCs, mostly from graft donor cells, obtained 180 days after TCRalphabeta/CD19-depleted stem cell transplant. These receptors were collected from a male patient aged 2-15 years who had a stem cell transplant for acute lymphoblastic leukemia, so the T cells may come from the graft donor.

The gene calls are TRBV10-1 and TRBJ2-5; the D call may be TRBD1 or TRBD2 (5 bases each). The germline V and J ends were trimmed by 5 bases and 2 bases, with 15 bases remaining between them. Germline-derived CDR1 and CDR2 are WNHNN and SYGVQD (reference sequence). The CDR3 loop spans 15 amino acids. The CDR3 loop reads CASSTRDGIQETQYF. The CDR3 nucleotides are TGCGCCAGCAGTACCCGGGACGGAATACAAGAGACCCAGTACTTC.

J is TRBJ2-2 and V is TRBV6-5, with D maybe TRBD2 (6 bases). Germline lookup yields CDR1 MNHEY and CDR2 SVGAGI. The CDR3 runs 14 residues. V dropped 1 base and J dropped 7 bases, with 10 bases sitting between them. In DNA form, the CDR3 reads TGTGCCAGCAGTTACTTGGCGGGACTCGGGGAGCTGTTTTTT. Residues: CASSYLAGLGELFF.

The DNA for the CDR3 is TGTGCCAGCAGCCAAGCCCTAGCGGGGTTTTTTGGGGAGCAGTTCTTC. It is translated as CASSQALAGFFGEQFF. This sequence joins TRBV14 and TRBJ2-1; 9 nucleotides align to TRBD2. Germline V gene lookup returns CDR1 SGHDN and CDR2 FVKESK. With 1 base clipped from V and 10 bases from J, the junction kept 11 bases outside the gene matches. The CDR3 is 16 amino acids.

This chain connects TRBV7-2 to TRBJ1-2, with D tentatively TRBD1 (6 bases). CDR1 and CDR2 from the germline V gene are SGHTA and FQGNSA. Trimming shortened V by 7 bases and J by 4 bases, and 13 bases separated the two germline ends. This CDR3 is 13 amino acids long. CDR3 DNA: TGTGCCAGCAACCCGGACAGTAGCTATGGCTACACCTTC. This gives the protein CASNPDSSYGYTF.

This clonotype turned up a few times. The CDR3 DNA sequence: TGTGCCAGCAGCTTAGTGTCTTCGGGGGAGACCCAGTACTTC. Translated: CASSLVSSGETQYF. The chain links TRBV7-9 to TRBJ2-5; TRBD2 is a possible D gene (5 bases). The ends were cut back, 1 base at V and 5 bases at J, with 11 bases in the middle. Germline values: CDR1 SEHNR, CDR2 FQNEAQ (reference sequence). The CDR3 length is 14 residues.

In this sample, this clonotype turned up once. V usage is TRBV6-5 and J usage is TRBJ2-2; D is ambiguous. Between the trimmed V and J ends, which lost 0 bases and 1 base, there was a span of 9 bases. Germline values: CDR1 MNHEY, CDR2 SVGAGI. The CDR3 loop spans 16 amino acids. Written as DNA, the CDR3 is TGTGCCAGCAGTTACTCGAAGTGGAGGAACACCGGGGAGCTGTTTTTT. Its translation: CASSYSKWRNTGELFF.

The J gene is TRBJ2-7, the V gene TRBV7-2, with 7 nucleotides matching TRBD1. The CDR3 has 15 amino acids. Germline loops: CDR1 SGHTA, CDR2 FQGNSA. The junction had 10 bases not matched to a gene; V was cut back by 5 bases and J by 3 bases. CDR3 residues: CASSNRGSGGYEQYF. CDR3 in DNA: TGTGCCAGCAGCAACAGGGGTTCCGGAGGCTACGAGCAGTACTTC.

A few counts support this clonotype. This sequence joins TRBV7-9 and TRBJ2-7; 10 bases agree with TRBD1. Germline-derived CDR1 and CDR2 are SEHNR and FQNEAQ (reference sequence). This CDR3 contains 17 residues. V gave up 1 base and J gave up 5 bases; unmatched junction bases: 11. CDR3 sequence (DNA): TGTGCCAGCAGCTTAGTAGTCTCCGGGACAGGGGCCCACGAGCAGTACTTC. As protein: CASSLVVSGTGAHEQYF.

The rearrangement uses TRBV20-1 and TRBJ1-1; a weak D match, TRBD1 (6 bases). The CDR3 consists of 15 residues. Germline V lookup: CDR1 DFQATT, CDR2 SNEGSKA (reference sequence). Trimming took off 2 bases at V and 10 bases at J, with 23 bases between the two ends. The CDR3 protein is CSARLELTNRDTAFF. DNA of the CDR3: TGCAGTGCTAGACTTGAGCTGACCAACAGGGATACAGCTTTCTTT.

This clonotype occurred a few times. The chain combines TRBV5-1 with TRBJ2-1; maybe TRBD2 (5 bases). The CDR3 is 16 amino acids. V gave up 0 bases and J gave up 0 bases, with 10 bases separating them. Germline V gene lookup returns CDR1 SGHRS and CDR2 YFSETQ. The CDR3 sequence: CASSLALGISYNEQFF. The CDR3, as DNA: TGCGCCAGCAGCTTGGCCCTCGGGATCTCCTACAATGAGCAGTTCTTC.

Relative to its sample, this clonotype is medium-sized. The V and J genes are TRBV5-6 and TRBJ2-7, with a weak D call TRBD2 (5 bases). From germline, CDR1 is SGHDT and CDR2 YYEEEE. The CDR3 loop spans 12 amino acids. The germline V and J ends were trimmed by 1 base and 7 bases, with 9 bases remaining between them. This CDR3 reads CASSLRGKEQYF. For the CDR3, the DNA is TGTGCCAGCAGCTTGCGGGGTAAAGAGCAGTACTTC.

The CDR3 bases are TGTGCCAGCAGCGTACTCCGGCCCGATACGCAGTATTTT. This gives the protein CASSVLRPDTQYF. The V call is TRBV9, the J call TRBJ2-3, with unresolved D. Germline CDR1 is SGDLS and CDR2 is YYNGEE. Between the trimmed V and J ends, which lost 1 base and 6 bases, there was a span of 9 bases. The CDR3 has 13 amino acids.

The chain couples TRBV15 to TRBJ1-2; 8 nucleotides agree with TRBD1. The CDR3 covers 14 residues. Germline trimming cut 7 bases from V and 1 base from J; bases unmatched to any gene: 5. The germline V gene has CDR1 LNHNV and CDR2 YYDKDF (reference sequence). The CDR3 DNA reads TGTGCCACCACCTTGGGACAGGTTAACTATGGCTACACCTTC. As protein: CATTLGQVNYGYTF.

The J gene is TRBJ2-7, the V gene TRBV12-3 or TRBV12-4; TRBD2 might be the D (5 bases). V dropped 5 bases and J dropped 6 bases, with 14 bases sitting between them. The CDR3 has 13 amino acids. The CDR3 region has the DNA TGTGCCAGCAGTCCCAGTCCGGGGTCCGAGCAGTACTTC. Its translation is CASSPSPGSEQYF.

This clonotype was counted only a few times. This chain joins TRBV7-9 and TRBJ2-7; 7 bases match TRBD1. With 5 bases clipped from V and 4 bases from J, the junction kept 14 bases outside the gene matches. The CDR3 is 16 amino acids. Looked up from germline, CDR1 is SEHNR and CDR2 is FQNEAQ (reference sequence). In nucleotides, the CDR3 is TGTGCCAGCAGCCTCACCCGAGGGACAGAGCCGTACGAGCAGTACTTC. Protein product: CASSLTRGTEPYEQYF.

The chain uses TRBV5-6 and TRBJ2-5, with a tentative D call TRBD2 (6 bases). CDR3 size: 14 residues. Per the germline V gene, CDR1 is SGHDT and CDR2 is YYEEEE. The V end was cut by 4 bases, the J end by 4 bases, with 14 bases between. CDR3 amino acids: CASSRGLEGETQYF. The CDR3 coding sequence is TGTGCCAGCAGCCGGGGACTGGAGGGAGAGACCCAGTACTTC.

This rearrangement joins TRBV7-2 to TRBJ1-5, with D perhaps TRBD1 (6 bases). CDR3 length: 16 amino acids. Trimming left V 4 bases short and J 0 bases short, with 13 bases between. CDR1 and CDR2 from the germline V gene are SGHTA and FQGNSA. Here the CDR3 DNA reads TGTGCCAGCAGCTCAAAGGGGGTTCTTAGCAATCAGCCCCAGCATTTT. Protein: CASSSKGVLSNQPQHF.

The chain recombines TRBV12-3 or TRBV12-4 with TRBJ2-2, with a possible D match to TRBD1 (6 bases). The CDR3 covers 16 residues. Trimming cost V 6 bases and J 0 bases, with 14 bases left between them. Here the CDR3 reads CASRPRQDPNTGELFF. CDR3 DNA: TGTGCCAGCAGGCCTCGACAGGATCCGAACACCGGGGAGCTGTTTTTT.

The rearrangement uses TRBV2 and TRBJ2-1; D may be TRBD2 (6 bases). The germline V gene has CDR1 SNHLY and CDR2 FYNNEI. V lost 5 bases to trimming and J lost 9 bases, with 26 bases between them. The CDR3 extends over 17 amino acids. CDR3: CASSPQTRGRHNFEQFF. CDR3 coding DNA: TGTGCCAGCAGTCCACAGACTAGAGGGAGGCACAATTTTGAGCAGTTCTTC.

This clonotype showed up just a few times. The chain is built from TRBV5-1 and TRBJ2-1; D ambiguous. From germline, CDR1 is SGHRS and CDR2 YFSETQ. This CDR3 comprises 10 residues. Trimming shortened V by 5 bases and J by 6 bases, and 3 bases separated the two germline ends. For the CDR3, the DNA is TGCGCCAGCAGGGGCAATGAGCAGTTCTTC. Translation gives CASRGNEQFF.

V is TRBV28 and J is TRBJ2-1; possibly TRBD2 for D (6 bases). This CDR3 is built from 16 residues. The V end was cut by 5 bases, the J end by 3 bases, with 17 bases between. Germline V gene data show CDR1 as MDHEN and CDR2 as SYDVKM. CDR3 residues: CASSRGRLVLYNEQFF. CDR3 coding DNA: TGTGCCAGCAGTCGCGGACGACTAGTCCTCTACAATGAGCAGTTCTTC.